Presented here are 15 T cell receptor beta chains from one specimen sequenced in a study of CD8+ T cells in alopecia areata. RNA was isolated and reverse transcribed to cDNA, the sequencing template. Libraries were prepared by immunoSEQ multiplex PCR; TCRdb keeps only in-frame clonotypes and omits some of them. The table includes roughly 250,000 clones, about two thirds detected once. The sample consisted of CD4+ T cells sorted from blood, taken at week 0. Receptors originate from a human donor with alopecia areata.

V and J are TRBV5-4 and TRBJ2-7, with D possibly matching TRBD2 (6 bases). The CDR3 is made up of 14 amino acids. V lost 3 bases to trimming and J lost 5 bases, with 15 bases between them. CDR1 is SGHNT, CDR2 YYREEE, per germline (reference sequence). CDR3: CASSSVASVDEQYF. CDR3 nucleotide sequence: TGTGCCAGCAGCTCCGTGGCTAGCGTCGACGAGCAGTACTTC.

V and J are TRBV9 and TRBJ1-2, with TRBD1 as a possible D gene (5 bases). Germline loops: CDR1 SGDLS, CDR2 YYNGEE. V shed 0 bases and J shed 8 bases, with 14 bases lying between them. This CDR3 contains 14 residues. The CDR3 DNA reads as TGTGCCAGCAGCGTAGGACAGTCCTTTGGGGGCTACACCTTC. Protein sequence: CASSVGQSFGGYTF.

The V gene is TRBV29-1, the J gene TRBJ2-7; possible D gene TRBD1, 5 bases. Germline CDR1 is SQVTM and CDR2 is ANQGSEA. V was trimmed by 0 bases and J by 2 bases, leaving 11 bases between them. The CDR3 is 14 residues long. CDR3 bases: TGCAGCGTTGAAGACCCGACAGCCCCCTACGAGCAGTACTTC. Translating it yields CSVEDPTAPYEQYF.

This chain uses TRBV5-1 with TRBJ1-2; weak D call: TRBD1 (6 bases). CDR1 SGHRS and CDR2 YFSETQ come from the germline V gene. The CDR3 contains 13 residues. The V and J ends lost 4 bases and 6 bases respectively, with 13 bases between them. The CDR3 DNA reads TGCGCCAGCAGCGTACAGACAGGAAATGGCTACACCTTC. Its protein product is CASSVQTGNGYTF.

The genes are TRBV9 and TRBJ2-1, with 12 bases lining up with TRBD2. V shed 4 bases and J 9 bases; nucleotides not matched to a gene: 8. The V gene's germline CDR1 is SGDLS and CDR2 YYNGEE. The CDR3 sequence is 15 residues long. The CDR3 nucleotides are TGTGCCAGCAGCCCGACTAGCGGGGGTTCGGCTGAGCAGTTCTTC. It yields the protein CASSPTSGGSAEQFF.

The chain carries TRBV2 and TRBJ2-5, with D hard to call. The CDR3 length is 13 residues. With 2 bases removed from V and 5 bases from J, the gap between germline ends came to 9 bases. The germline V gene encodes CDR1 SNHLY and CDR2 FYNNEI. CDR3 protein: CASSERVLETQYF. The CDR3 DNA reads TGTGCCAGCAGTGAAAGGGTATTGGAGACCCAGTACTTC.

V is TRBV7-9 and J is TRBJ2-3, with D hard to call. This CDR3 contains 15 residues. The V and J ends lost 1 base and 8 bases respectively, with 16 bases between them. CDR1 and CDR2 (germline): SEHNR, FQNEAQ (reference sequence). The CDR3 DNA reads TGTGCCAGCAGCTTAGGGACCGCAGCAAGGTTTACGCAGTATTTT. Translating it yields CASSLGTAARFTQYF. The full variable domain, rest sourced from reference TRBV7-9 and TRBJ2-3, is DTGVSQNPRHKITKRGQNVTFRCDPISEHNRLYWYRQTLGQGPEFLTYFQNEAQLEKSRLLSDRFSAERPKGSFSTLEIQRTEQGDSAMYLCASSLGTAARFTQYFGPGTRLTVL.

A few counts support this clone. The chain employs TRBV7-9 and TRBJ2-3; the D gene could be TRBD1 or TRBD2 (6 bases each). Germline loops: CDR1 SEHNR, CDR2 FQNEAQ (reference sequence). The CDR3 extends over 12 amino acids. The germline V and J ends were trimmed by 6 bases and 8 bases, with 12 bases remaining between them. The DNA of the CDR3 is TGTGCCAGCAGTGCACAGGGAGGTACGCAGTATTTT. Translated, it gives CASSAQGGTQYF. The full variable domain, with the rest looked up from reference TRBV7-9 and TRBJ2-3, is DTGVSQNPRHKITKRGQNVTFRCDPISEHNRLYWYRQTLGQGPEFLTYFQNEAQLEKSRLLSDRFSAERPKGSFSTLEIQRTEQGDSAMYLCASSAQGGTQYFGPGTRLTVL.

This sequence joins TRBV5-4 and TRBJ2-7; 8 positions agree with TRBD1. Germline CDR1 SGHNT, CDR2 YYREEE (reference sequence). V shed 0 bases, J shed 7 bases, and the junction held 12 bases outside the gene matches. The CDR3 contains 16 residues. The CDR3 here is CASSLESPTGEREQYF. CDR3 sequence (DNA): TGTGCCAGCAGCTTGGAATCCCCGACAGGGGAGAGGGAGCAGTACTTC.

The rearrangement links TRBV4-1 to TRBJ1-5, with D unclear. The length of the CDR3 is 15 residues. The V end lost 2 bases, the J end lost 4 bases, and 12 bases lay between the germline ends. Germline CDR1 is MGHRA and CDR2 is YSYEKL. CDR3: CASSQSTFWNQPQHF. As DNA, the CDR3 is TGCGCCAGCAGCCAATCAACATTCTGGAATCAGCCCCAGCATTTT.

Only one count was recorded for this clone. The same CDR3 can be traced to other DNA sequences in this sample. This chain connects TRBV30 to TRBJ1-2; D is unclear. Germline V lookup: CDR1 GTSNPN, CDR2 SVGIG (reference sequence). V was trimmed by 3 bases and J by 4 bases, leaving 6 bases between them. CDR3 length: 11 residues. The CDR3 sequence: CAWRQAYGYTF. As DNA, the CDR3 is TGTGCCTGGAGGCAGGCCTATGGCTACACCTTC.

This clone appeared a single time. This same CDR3 is encoded by further DNA sequences in the sample. J is TRBJ2-5 and V is TRBV30; D not resolved. The CDR3 runs 12 residues. Trimming pared 0 bases from V and 3 bases from J, leaving 5 bases between. Germline CDR1 GTSNPN, CDR2 SVGIG (reference sequence). The CDR3: CAWSVREETQYF. As DNA, the CDR3 is TGTGCCTGGAGTGTAAGGGAAGAGACCCAGTACTTC.

This sequence joins TRBV25-1 and TRBJ2-3; maybe TRBD2 (6 bases). The CDR3 has 16 residues. V lost 3 bases and J lost 2, with 15 bases in between. Per the germline V gene, CDR1 is MGHDK and CDR2 is SYGVNS. The CDR3, as DNA: TGTGCCAGCAGTGATGCCCGACTAGATTTCACAGATACGCAGTATTTT. It yields the protein CASSDARLDFTDTQYF.

The rearrangement links TRBV9 to TRBJ2-1; no clear D. Trimming cost V 4 bases and J 3 bases, with 8 bases left between them. Germline V lookup: CDR1 SGDLS, CDR2 YYNGEE. This CDR3 contains 13 residues. The CDR3 DNA sequence: TGTGCCAGCAGCCTCGACTTCTACAATGAGCAGTTCTTC. This codes for CASSLDFYNEQFF.

The chain recombines TRBV29-1 with TRBJ2-7; 15 bases line up with TRBD2. The CDR3 spans 15 residues. J lost 0 bases, V lost 4 bases, and 1 base had no gene match. Germline CDR1 is SQVTM and CDR2 is ANQGSEA. The CDR3 protein is CSVVGLAGGSYEQYF. For the CDR3, the DNA is TGCAGCGTTGTGGGACTAGCGGGGGGCTCCTACGAGCAGTACTTC.